The present entry profiles one TCR beta chain with its context. Its target is unknown. The germline V gene encodes CDR1 LGHNA and CDR2 YNFKEQ. The ends were cut back, 4 bases at V and 3 bases at J, with 12 bases in the middle. This CDR3 contains 15 residues. This specimen comes from a study of response to subunit inactivated influenza vaccine. Study-wide findings and caveats: Seasonal influenza vaccination, on each occasion, was suggested by the authors to recruit few new T cells.

TCRdb re-analysed the RT-PCR reads in MiXCR, keeping a single row per CDR3 protein. The data show over 650,000 distinct CDR3 sequences, with about 18% seen just once and 11% held by the top ten. The TCR sequence derives from a middle-aged man who received an inactivated influenza vaccine. The chain carries TRBV4-2 and TRBJ2-2, with D perhaps TRBD2 (6 bases). Sample: PBMCs from blood, taken roughly 5 days after vaccination. CDR3 in amino acids: CASSRRRGYTGELFF. Written as DNA, the CDR3 is TGTGCCAGCAGCCGCCGACGGGGGTACACCGGGGAGCTGTTTTTT.